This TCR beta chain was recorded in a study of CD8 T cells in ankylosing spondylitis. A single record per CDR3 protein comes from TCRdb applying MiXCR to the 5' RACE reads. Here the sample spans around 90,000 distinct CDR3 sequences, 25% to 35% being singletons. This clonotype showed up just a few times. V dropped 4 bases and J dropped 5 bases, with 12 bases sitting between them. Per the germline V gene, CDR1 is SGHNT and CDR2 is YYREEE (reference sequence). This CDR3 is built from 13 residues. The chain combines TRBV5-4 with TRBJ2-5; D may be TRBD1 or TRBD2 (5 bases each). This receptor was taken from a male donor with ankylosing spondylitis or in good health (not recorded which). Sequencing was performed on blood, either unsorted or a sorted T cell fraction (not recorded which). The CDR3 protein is CASSGRDLETQYF. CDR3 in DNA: TGTGCCAGCAGCGGTCGGGACCTGGAGACCCAGTACTTC.